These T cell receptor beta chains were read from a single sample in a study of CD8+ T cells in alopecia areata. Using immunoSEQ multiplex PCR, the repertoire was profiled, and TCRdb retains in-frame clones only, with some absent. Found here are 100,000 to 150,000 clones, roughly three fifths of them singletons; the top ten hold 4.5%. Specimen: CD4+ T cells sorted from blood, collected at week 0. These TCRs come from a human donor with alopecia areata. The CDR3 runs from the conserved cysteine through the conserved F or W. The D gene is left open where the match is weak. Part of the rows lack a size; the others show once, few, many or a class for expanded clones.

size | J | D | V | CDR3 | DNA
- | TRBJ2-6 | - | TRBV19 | CASSIRGTGANVLTF | TGTGCCAGTAGTATTCGTGGGACTGGGGCCAACGTCCTGACTTTC
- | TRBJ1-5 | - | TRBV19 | CASSIATVSGQPQHF | TGTGCCAGTAGTATAGCGACAGTCTCTGGTCAGCCCCAGCATTTT
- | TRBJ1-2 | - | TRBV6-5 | CASSYSSGRAGGYTF | TGTGCCAGCAGTTACTCGAGCGGCAGGGCGGGTGGCTACACCTTC
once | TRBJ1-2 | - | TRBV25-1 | CASSPAGGDYGYTF | TGTGCCAGCAGTCCCGCGGGGGGAGACTATGGCTACACCTTC
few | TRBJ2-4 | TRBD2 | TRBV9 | CASSSGTSGLAKNIQYF | TGTGCCAGCAGCTCTGGGACTAGCGGATTAGCCAAAAACATTCAGTACTTC
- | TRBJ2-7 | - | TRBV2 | CASSDREQYF | TGTGCCAGCAGTGATCGCGAGCAGTACTTC
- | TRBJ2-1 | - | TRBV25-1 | CASTRQGRGGNEQFF | TGTGCCAGCACCCGACAGGGGCGGGGGGGCAATGAGCAGTTCTTC
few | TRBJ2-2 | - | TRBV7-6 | CASSPRQAGELFF | TGTGCCAGCAGCCCTCGACAGGCTGGGGAGCTGTTTTTT
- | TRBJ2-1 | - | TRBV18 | CASSPTGGISYNEQFF | TGTGCCAGCTCACCAACGGGCGGGATCTCCTACAATGAGCAGTTCTTC
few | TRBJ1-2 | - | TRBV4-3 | CASSQDRAAFYGYTF | TGCGCCAGCAGCCAAGATCGGGCAGCGTTCTATGGCTACACCTTC
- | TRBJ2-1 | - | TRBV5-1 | CASSLAGVGTYNEQFF | TGCGCCAGCAGCTTGGCCGGGGTCGGAACGTACAATGAGCAGTTCTTC
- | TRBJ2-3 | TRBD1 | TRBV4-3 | CASSQEKEGGTGGTDTQYF | TGCGCCAGCAGCCAAGAAAAAGAGGGTGGGACAGGGGGCACAGATACGCAGTATTTT
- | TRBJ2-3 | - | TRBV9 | CASSGTSTLPDTQYF | TGTGCCAGCAGCGGCACAAGTACCCTCCCAGATACGCAGTATTTT
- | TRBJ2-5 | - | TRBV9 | CASSVDLETQYF | TGTGCCAGCAGCGTAGATTTAGAGACCCAGTACTTC
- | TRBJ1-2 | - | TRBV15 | CATSGQLRDSPGYTF | TGTGCCACCAGTGGACAGCTCAGGGACTCCCCTGGCTACACCTTC
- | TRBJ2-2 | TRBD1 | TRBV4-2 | CASSHGDRQTGELFF | TGTGCCAGCAGCCATGGGGACAGGCAAACCGGGGAGCTGTTTTTT
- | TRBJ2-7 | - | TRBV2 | CASSIRDEQYF | TGTGCCAGCAGTATTAGGGACGAGCAGTACTTC
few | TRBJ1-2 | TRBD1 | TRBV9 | CASSPWTPDRGGYTF | TGTGCCAGCAGCCCCTGGACCCCCGACAGGGGAGGCTACACCTTC
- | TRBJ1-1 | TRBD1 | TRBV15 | CATSRPGGSAEAFF | TGTGCCACCAGCAGACCAGGGGGCAGCGCTGAAGCTTTCTTT
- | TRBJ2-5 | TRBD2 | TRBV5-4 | CASSLVWEGEETQYF | TGTGCCAGCAGCTTGGTATGGGAGGGAGAAGAGACCCAGTACTTC
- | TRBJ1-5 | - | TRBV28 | CASSATDGLRPQHF | TGTGCCAGCAGTGCCACGGACGGCTTGCGGCCCCAGCATTTT
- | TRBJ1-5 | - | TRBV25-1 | CASSESGGRDQPQHF | TGTGCCAGCAGTGAATCGGGAGGGAGGGATCAGCCCCAGCATTTT
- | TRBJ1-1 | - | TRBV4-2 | CASSQVKAGAAGRNTEAFF | TGTGCCAGCAGCCAAGTAAAGGCCGGGGCGGCAGGAAGGAACACTGAAGCTTTCTTT
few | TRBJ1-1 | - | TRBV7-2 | CASSLKLGDTEAFF | TGTGCCAGCAGCTTAAAGTTGGGGGACACTGAAGCTTTCTTT
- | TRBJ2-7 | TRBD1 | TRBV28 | CASSLGQGAAEQYF | TGTGCCAGCAGTTTGGGACAGGGAGCCGCCGAGCAGTACTTC
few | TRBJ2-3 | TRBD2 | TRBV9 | CASGTSGLADTDTQYF | TGTGCCAGCGGCACAAGTGGACTAGCGGACACAGATACGCAGTATTTT
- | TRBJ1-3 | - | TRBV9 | CASSVYSGNTIYF | TGTGCCAGCAGCGTGTACTCTGGAAACACCATATATTTT
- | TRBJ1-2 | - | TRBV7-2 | CASSLRLVAGQSYGYTF | TGTGCCAGCAGCTTAAGGCTGGTCGCCGGACAGAGCTATGGCTACACCTTC
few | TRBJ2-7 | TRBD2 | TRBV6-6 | CASSYSNAGASYEQYF | TGTGCCAGCAGTTACTCGAACGCGGGAGCCTCCTACGAGCAGTACTTC
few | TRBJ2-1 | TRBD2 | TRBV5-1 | CASSFEAGAYNEQFF | TGCGCCAGCAGCTTCGAAGCGGGAGCTTACAATGAGCAGTTCTTC
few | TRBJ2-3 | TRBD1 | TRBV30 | CAWGTGIVADTQYF | TGTGCCTGGGGGACAGGGATCGTGGCAGATACGCAGTATTTT
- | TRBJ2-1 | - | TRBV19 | CASSIGDESSNEQFF | TGTGCCAGTAGTATAGGGGACGAGAGCTCCAATGAGCAGTTCTTC
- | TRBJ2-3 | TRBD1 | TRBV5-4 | CASSLGQVSDTQYF | TGTGCCAGCAGCCTGGGACAGGTGTCAGATACGCAGTATTTT
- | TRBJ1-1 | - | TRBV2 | CASSEEGYRAFF | TGTGCCAGCAGTGAAGAGGGTTACCGCGCTTTCTTT
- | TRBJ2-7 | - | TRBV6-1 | CASSEGTLGEQYF | TGTGCCAGCAGTGAAGGGACACTTGGCGAGCAGTACTTC